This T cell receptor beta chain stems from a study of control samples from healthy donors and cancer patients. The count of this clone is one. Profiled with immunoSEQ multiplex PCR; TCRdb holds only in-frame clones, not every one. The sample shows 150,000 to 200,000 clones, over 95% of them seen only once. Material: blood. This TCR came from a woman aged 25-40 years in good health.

The CDR3 sequence is CATPSSYEQYF. The DNA for the CDR3 is TGTGCCACCCCTTCCAGCTACGAGCAGTACTTC. The V gene is TRBV21-1, the J gene TRBJ2-7; the table's D call TRBD1 went unverified against the DNA. TRBV21-1 is termed a pseudogene. The CDR3 totals 11 residues.